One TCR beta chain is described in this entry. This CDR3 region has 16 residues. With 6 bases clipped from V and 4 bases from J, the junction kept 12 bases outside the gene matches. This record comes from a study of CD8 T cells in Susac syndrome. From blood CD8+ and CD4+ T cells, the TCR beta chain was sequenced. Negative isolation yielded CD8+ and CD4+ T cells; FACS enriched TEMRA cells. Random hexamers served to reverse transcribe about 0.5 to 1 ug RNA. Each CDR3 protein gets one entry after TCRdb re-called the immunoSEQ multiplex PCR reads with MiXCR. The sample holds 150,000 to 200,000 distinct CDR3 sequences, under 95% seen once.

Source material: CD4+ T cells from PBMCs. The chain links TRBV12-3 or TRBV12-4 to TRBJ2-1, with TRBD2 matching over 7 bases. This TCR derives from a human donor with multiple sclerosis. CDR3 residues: CASSQIIAGPYNEQFF. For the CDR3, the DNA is TGTGCCAGCAGCCAGATTATAGCGGGCCCTTACAATGAGCAGTTCTTC.